This TCR beta chain was recorded in a study of blood T cell repertoires in COVID-19. At the level of the study: PBMCs, B-cell-depleted T cells, or T cells provided the cDNA or gDNA that made up the material.

V was trimmed by 4 bases and J by 3 bases, leaving 13 bases between them. Per germline, CDR1 MNHEY and CDR2 SVGAGI. The CDR3 loop spans 14 amino acids. Clones were sequenced by immunoSEQ multiplex PCR, and TCRdb holds only the in-frame ones, with some missing. The sample consists of roughly 300,000 clones, approximately 84% of them appearing once. Clinical histories supplied by participants themselves formed the basis of cohort assignment. The sample consisted of PBMCs or T cells enriched from blood (not recorded which). This TCR was sampled from a young woman who had recovered from COVID-19. This chain connects TRBV6-5 to TRBJ2-7; TRBD1 might be the D (6 bases). DNA of the CDR3: TGTGCCAGCAGTTTCACTCGGGACAACTACGAGCAGTACTTC. Protein sequence: CASSFTRDNYEQYF.